The sequence of this T cell receptor (beta chain) was determined in a study of control samples from healthy donors and cancer patients. Here immunoSEQ multiplex PCR was the method, and the copy in TCRdb shows in-frame clones only, minus some. Of 170,000 or so clones in the sample, 90% to 95% were seen once. This TCR came from a woman younger than 35 in good health. The specimen sequenced was blood.

CDR3 region: CASSSIRQHSPLHF. The DNA of the CDR3 is TGTGCCAGCAGCTCCATCAGACAGCATTCACCCCTCCACTTT. V usage is TRBV11-2 and J usage is TRBJ1-6, with D perhaps matching TRBD1 (5 bases). Germline V gene sequence: CDR1 SGHAT, CDR2 FQNNGV. V lost 4 bases and J 8 bases, leaving 12 bases between the germline ends. This CDR3 region has 14 residues.